A selection of T cell receptor beta chains follows, all from one sample in a study of regulatory T cells in long-lasting Graves disease. TCRdb reanalysed the multiplex PCR reads using MiXCR and keeps one entry per CDR3 protein. Among 350,000 to 550,000 distinct CDR3 sequences listed, about 16% were seen once. The sample was also reused in another study, on T cells in Graves' hyperthyroidism and ophthalmopathy.

The source was peripheral blood mononuclear cells (PBMCs), collected at new diagnosis, from a patient treated with antithyroid drugs. The receptors originated from a woman in her twenties or thirties with Graves disease. CDR3s include the opening cysteine and the closing phenylalanine or tryptophan. D genes are given only for firm matches. Clone size appears in some rows only: once, few, many, or a class for an expanded clone.

d_call	j_call	clone_size	v_call	cdr3_aa	cdr3_nt
NA	TRBJ2-7	many	TRBV20-1	CSARTGDMELEQYF	TGCAGTGCTCGAACCGGGGATATGGAGTTAGAGCAGTACTTC
TRBD2	TRBJ2-3	many	TRBV28	CASSYTSDRTDTQYF	TGTGCCAGCAGCTATACTAGCGATCGCACAGATACGCAGTATTTT
NA	TRBJ2-3	many	TRBV20-1	CSAKEIAQGSSTDTQYF	TGCAGTGCTAAAGAAATAGCCCAGGGGTCTAGCACAGATACGCAGTATTTT
NA	TRBJ2-7	many	TRBV15	CATSPVRTGYEQYF	TGTGCCACCAGCCCGGTCAGGACGGGCTACGAGCAGTACTTC
NA	TRBJ1-1	many	TRBV10-3	CAISGTTGWWTEAFF	TGTGCCATCAGTGGTACGACAGGTTGGTGGACTGAAGCTTTCTTT
NA	TRBJ2-7	few	TRBV3-1	CASSPRRGGGITYEQYF	TGTGCCAGCAGCCCGCGCCGGGGAGGGGGGATAACCTACGAGCAGTACTTC
TRBD2	TRBJ2-5	few	TRBV5-5	CASSLVGSGREETQYF	TGTGCCAGCAGCTTGGTGGGTAGCGGGAGGGAAGAGACCCAGTACTTC
NA	TRBJ1-1	many	TRBV6-5	CASSYRRGNTEAFF	TGTGCCAGCAGTTATAGGCGCGGGAACACTGAAGCTTTCTTT
TRBD1	TRBJ2-7	many	TRBV5-1	CASSLDGDSSYEQYF	TGCGCCAGCAGCTTGGATGGGGACAGCTCCTACGAGCAGTACTTC
TRBD1	TRBJ2-1	NA	TRBV5-1	CASSLGDRPYNEQFF	TGCGCCAGCAGCTTAGGGGACAGACCCTACAATGAGCAGTTCTTC
TRBD2	TRBJ2-4	NA	TRBV5-1	CASSTASGKPKNIQYF	TGCGCCAGCAGCACCGCTAGCGGGAAGCCCAAAAACATTCAGTACTTC
TRBD2	TRBJ2-3	many	TRBV2	CASSLAGGNTDTQYF	TGTGCCAGCAGTTTAGCGGGAGGGAACACAGATACGCAGTATTTT
NA	TRBJ2-5	NA	TRBV27	CASSLPRGPEEETQYF	TGTGCCAGCAGTTTACCCCGGGGCCCCGAGGAAGAGACCCAGTACTTC
NA	TRBJ2-1	NA	TRBV10-3	CAISDLGVEQFF	TGTGCCATCAGTGACTTAGGGGTTGAGCAGTTCTTC
TRBD2	TRBJ2-7	many	TRBV20-1	CSARDLASGSYEQYF	TGCAGTGCTAGAGATTTGGCTAGCGGGAGTTACGAGCAGTACTTC
TRBD2	TRBJ2-1	NA	TRBV24-1	CATSDPGLAGEGEQFF	TGTGCCACCAGTGATCCGGGACTAGCGGGAGAGGGTGAGCAGTTCTTC
NA	TRBJ2-6	many	TRBV11-2	CASSLVGSSSGANVLTF	TGTGCCAGCAGCTTAGTGGGGTCAAGCTCTGGGGCCAACGTCCTGACTTTC
TRBD2	TRBJ2-1	few	TRBV5-1	CASSPLAGPDEQFF	TGCGCCAGCAGTCCCTTAGCGGGACCCGATGAGCAGTTCTTC
NA	TRBJ1-5	few	TRBV20-1	CSASAGVGGNQPQHF	TGCAGTGCTAGTGCGGGGGTGGGTGGCAATCAGCCCCAGCATTTT
NA	TRBJ1-6	NA	TRBV14	CASSDGDGYNSPLHF	TGTGCCAGCAGCGACGGGGACGGTTATAATTCACCCCTCCACTTT
TRBD2	TRBJ2-7	many	TRBV20-1	CSALGLANSYEQYF	TGCAGTGCCCTAGGACTAGCCAACTCCTACGAGCAGTACTTC
TRBD2	TRBJ2-3	many	TRBV2	CASSAGLVTDTQYF	TGTGCCAGCAGTGCCGGACTAGTCACAGATACGCAGTATTTT
NA	TRBJ2-1	many	TRBV10-3	CAISEFRPENLKSEQFF	TGTGCCATCAGTGAGTTTAGACCCGAAAACCTTAAAAGTGAGCAGTTCTTC
NA	TRBJ2-3	many	TRBV12-3/TRBV12-4	CASSFMGGDTQYF	TGTGCCAGCAGTTTCATGGGGGGCGATACGCAGTATTTT
NA	TRBJ2-4	NA	TRBV7-9	CASSLVDGGGNIQYF	TGTGCCAGCAGCTTAGTCGACGGAGGGGGAAACATTCAGTACTTC
TRBD1	TRBJ1-5	few	TRBV6-2/TRBV6-3	CASSERVGGQLVSNQPQHF	TGTGCCAGCAGTGAAAGAGTCGGGGGACAGCTAGTTAGCAATCAGCCCCAGCATTTT
TRBD1	TRBJ1-4	few	TRBV12-3/TRBV12-4	CASSLGRTGLLIF	TGTGCCAGCAGCTTAGGCCGGACAGGGCTTTTGATTTTT
TRBD1	TRBJ1-5	NA	TRBV2	CASQGTGALNQPQHF	TGTGCCAGCCAAGGGACAGGGGCCCTCAATCAGCCCCAGCATTTT
TRBD2	TRBJ2-5	many	TRBV2	CASRDGLAGGPRGETQYF	TGTGCCAGCAGGGATGGACTAGCGGGAGGGCCGAGGGGAGAGACCCAGTACTTC
TRBD2	TRBJ2-1	NA	TRBV20-1	CSARDRARRVSGSSYNEQFF	TGCAGTGCTAGAGATAGAGCGCGACGCGTTAGCGGGAGCTCCTACAATGAGCAGTTCTTC
NA	TRBJ1-1	NA	TRBV5-1	CASSFSQLNTEAFF	TGTGCCAGCAGCTTTAGCCAGCTCAACACTGAAGCTTTCTTT
NA	TRBJ2-1	NA	TRBV6-1	CASSLKGAGSSYNEQFF	TGTGCCAGCAGCCTAAAGGGGGCGGGGAGCTCCTACAATGAGCAGTTCTTC
NA	TRBJ1-5	NA	TRBV29-1	CSVVEGSNQPQHF	TGCAGCGTAGTGGAGGGTAGCAATCAGCCCCAGCATTTT
TRBD1	TRBJ1-1	few	TRBV5-1	CASSLYSGGAGFTEAFF	TGCGCCAGCAGCTTGTATTCAGGGGGCGCAGGTTTCACTGAAGCTTTCTTT
NA	TRBJ1-5	few	TRBV27	CASSFRGEGQPQHF	TGTGCCAGCAGTTTCCGGGGGGAGGGTCAGCCCCAGCATTTT
TRBD2	TRBJ2-7	once	TRBV9	CASSAGPQSGGAYEQYF	TGTGCCAGCAGCGCGGGGCCCCAATCGGGAGGGGCCTACGAGCAGTACTTC
TRBD1	TRBJ2-2	many	TRBV12-3/TRBV12-4	CASSPGTGFGELFF	TGTGCCAGCAGCCCCGGGACAGGTTTTGGGGAGCTGTTTTTT
TRBD1	TRBJ1-5	NA	TRBV6-1	CADGQGNQPQHF	TGTGCCGATGGACAGGGGAATCAGCCCCAGCATTTT
NA	TRBJ1-1	NA	TRBV11-3	CASRSSHSARRTEAFF	TGTGCCAGCAGGTCTTCGCATTCAGCCCGGAGGACTGAAGCTTTCTTT
NA	TRBJ2-7	many	TRBV3-1	CASSLSRDTRTYEQYF	TGTGCCAGCAGCCTTAGCCGGGACACAAGGACCTACGAGCAGTACTTC
NA	TRBJ1-2	NA	TRBV10-3	CAISESRAPRNGYTF	TGTGCCATCAGTGAGTCCCGGGCACCCAGAAATGGCTACACCTTC
TRBD2	TRBJ2-5	many	TRBV20-1	CSARTSAKETQYF	TGCAGTGCCAGGACTAGCGCGAAAGAGACCCAGTACTTC
NA	TRBJ1-3	NA	TRBV7-6	CASSLQQGSGNTIYF	TGTGCCAGCAGCCTACAGCAGGGGTCCGGAAACACCATATATTTT
TRBD2	TRBJ2-1	NA	TRBV25-1	CASSPPRLAREEQFF	TGTGCCAGCAGTCCTCCCAGACTAGCACGGGAGGAGCAGTTCTTC
TRBD2	TRBJ2-1	NA	TRBV30	CAWRLAGDYNEQFF	TGTGCCTGGCGCCTAGCGGGAGACTACAATGAGCAGTTCTTC
NA	TRBJ2-1	many	TRBV24-1	CATSGRGQINEQFF	TGTGCCACCAGTGGGCGCGGACAGATCAATGAGCAGTTCTTC
TRBD1	TRBJ1-2	many	TRBV28	CASIGRGAYGYTF	TGTGCCAGCATCGGCAGGGGGGCCTATGGCTACACCTTC
TRBD2	TRBJ2-7	many	TRBV7-9	CASSLLAGAFYEQYF	TGTGCCAGCAGCTTACTAGCGGGAGCATTCTACGAGCAGTACTTC
TRBD2	TRBJ2-1	NA	TRBV12-3/TRBV12-4	CASGASGRDYNEQFF	TGTGCCAGCGGTGCTAGCGGCAGGGATTACAATGAGCAGTTCTTC
TRBD1	TRBJ1-2	many	TRBV18	CASSLTGVTDGYTF	TGTGCCAGCTCACTCACAGGGGTGACTGATGGCTACACCTTC
NA	TRBJ2-7	many	TRBV11-3	CASSLGLLYYEQYF	TGTGCCAGCAGCTTAGGACTTCTCTACTACGAGCAGTACTTC